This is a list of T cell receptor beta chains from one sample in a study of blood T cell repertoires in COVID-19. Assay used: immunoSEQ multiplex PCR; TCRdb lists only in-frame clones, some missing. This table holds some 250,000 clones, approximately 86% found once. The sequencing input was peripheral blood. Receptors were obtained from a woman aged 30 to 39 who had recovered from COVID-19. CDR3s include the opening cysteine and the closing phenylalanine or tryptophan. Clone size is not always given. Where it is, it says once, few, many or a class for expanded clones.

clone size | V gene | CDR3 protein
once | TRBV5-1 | CASSRSPGTSGGDNEQFF
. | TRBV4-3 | CASSQKGTGQGQTYTEAFF
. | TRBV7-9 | CASSLGDRGFEAEAFF
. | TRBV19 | CASSFPLYDRVGAHYGYTF
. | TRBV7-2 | CASSLGQGPMKQYF
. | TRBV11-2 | CASSLNGGDLNYGYTF
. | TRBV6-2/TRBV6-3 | CASSYYQGPYSNQPQHF
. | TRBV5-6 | CASSLVRSAGLSSYEQYF
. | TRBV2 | CASSTTRGASTDTQYF
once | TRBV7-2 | CASSLDGGQETQYF
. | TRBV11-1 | CASSLKRRNTEAFF
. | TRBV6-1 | CASSEEDRVREKLFF
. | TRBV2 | CASSAGGQGGTEAFF
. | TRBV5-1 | CASTARQDYGYTF
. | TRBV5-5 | CASTIYLSRRQETQYF
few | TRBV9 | CASSVASRAAGYTF
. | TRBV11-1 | CASSQGRNSPLHF
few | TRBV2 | CAWTSQGAPSGANVLTF
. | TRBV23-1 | CASSPYRDRGRNPYNEQFF
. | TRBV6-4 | CASSEGREADTQYF
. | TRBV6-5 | CASTRAASGNTIYF
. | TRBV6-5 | CASSLTWNRSGYTF
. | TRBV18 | CASSPTGSPNSDTQYF
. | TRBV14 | CASSPNLGQADYNYGYTF
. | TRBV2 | CASSGSSGVYEQYF
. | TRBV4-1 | CASSQGQKDEQFF
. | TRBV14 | CASSQAYEQYF
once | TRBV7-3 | CASSLNSQMNTEAFF
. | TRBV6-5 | CASSYGSGYNSPLHF
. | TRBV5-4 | CASSLYTSGYEQYF
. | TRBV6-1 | CASSDPAGGFTQPQHF
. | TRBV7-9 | CASSSWTSGKGNIQYF
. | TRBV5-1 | CASSLEGGGLNSPLHF
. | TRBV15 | CATSRDRGPSYEQYF
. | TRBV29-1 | CSVNGQGSTEAFF
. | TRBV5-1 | CASSPRGDGETQYF
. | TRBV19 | CASTPQGRGTEAFF
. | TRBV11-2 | CASTPSSRNTGELFF
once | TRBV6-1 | CASSETGPGEQYF
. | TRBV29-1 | CSPGGGGPHRTDTQYF
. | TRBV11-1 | CASRRTGEGYGYTF
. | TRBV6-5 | CASNRQGVDTQYF
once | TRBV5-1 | CASSQLGQAEKLFF
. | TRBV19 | CASSTRTGAAFF
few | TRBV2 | CASSPTGDTQYF
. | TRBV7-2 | CASSPNSHNTQYF
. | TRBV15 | CATSGENRDQETQYF
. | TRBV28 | CASGDSNTGELFF
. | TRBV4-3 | CASSQDSSGTGANYGYTF
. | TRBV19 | CASTGGQGARNQPQHF
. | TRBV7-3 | CASSLYSRGETEAFF